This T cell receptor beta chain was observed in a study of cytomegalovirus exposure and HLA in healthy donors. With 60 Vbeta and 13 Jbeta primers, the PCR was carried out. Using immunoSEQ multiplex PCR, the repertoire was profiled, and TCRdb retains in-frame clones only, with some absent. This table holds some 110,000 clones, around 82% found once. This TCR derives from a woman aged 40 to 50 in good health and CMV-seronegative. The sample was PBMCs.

The CDR3 is CASRAQRESSYEQYF. CDR3 coding DNA: TGTGCCAGCAGGGCCCAACGGGAAAGCTCCTACGAGCAGTACTTC. This chain links TRBV13 with TRBJ2-7; a possible D gene is TRBD2 (5 bases). The CDR3 contains 15 residues. V lost 6 bases and J 0 bases, leaving 15 bases between the germline ends. Germline lookup yields CDR1 PRHDT and CDR2 FYEKMQ (reference sequence).